Following are 6 T cell receptor beta chains from one sample sequenced in a study of human T cells and chemical hapten exposure. Stated time point: patch test 1, 2 weeks after DPC sensitization. Regarding treatment: therapeutic diphenylcyclopropenone sensitization with weekly scalp DPC. TCRdb reprocessed the RACE reads with MiXCR, giving one entry per CDR3 protein. Of tens of thousands of distinct CDR3 sequences listed, about 10% are singletons. Sequencing was performed on whole blood, taken in connection with sensitization to the hapten diphenylcyclopropenone (DPC). The receptor source for this set is a man in his forties with alopecia areata. Some clones in this sample may be carry-over from other donors' samples.

There are a few counts of this clonotype. This rearrangement joins TRBV11-1 to TRBJ2-5, with 7 bases matching TRBD2. The CDR3 is 17 residues long. The germline V gene encodes CDR1 SGHAT and CDR2 FQDESV (reference sequence). Trimming at V came to 5 bases and at J to 2 bases, leaving 14 bases not matched to a gene. In nucleotides, the CDR3 is TGTGCCAGCAGCGCAACGGCTAAGGGACTATTACAAGAGACCCAGTACTTC. This translates into CASSATAKGLLQETQYF.

The chain couples TRBV30 to TRBJ1-4; a weak D match, TRBD1 (6 bases). The CDR3 length is 12 residues. The germline V gene encodes CDR1 GTSNPN and CDR2 SVGIG (reference sequence). V was shortened by 8 bases and J by 2 bases, with 9 bases between the two germline ends. The CDR3 nucleotides are TGTGCCGGGGGGCAGACTAATGAAAAACTGTTTTTT. This codes for CAGGQTNEKLFF.

About this clonotype: This sequence may be a read error, since a much larger clone differs from it by one base. J is TRBJ2-7 and V is TRBV4-3; 7 bases are shared with TRBD1. V was pared by 1 base and J by 2 bases, with 5 bases of the junction left unmatched. The CDR3 consists of 15 residues. CDR1 and CDR2 from the germline V gene are LGHNA and YSLEER. The CDR3 nucleotides are TGCGCCAGCAGCCAAGCCGGGACAGTCACCTACGAGCAGTACTTC. Amino acid sequence: CASSQAGTVTYEQYF.

The chain uses TRBV2 and TRBJ2-5; D might be TRBD1 (5 bases). CDR3 length equals 14 residues. Looked up from germline, CDR1 is SNHLY and CDR2 is FYNNEI. Deletions cut 2 bases from V and 2 bases from J, with 9 bases between. CDR3 sequence: CASSEPGFQETQYF. CDR3 nucleotides: TGTGCCAGCAGTGAACCAGGGTTTCAAGAGACCCAGTACTTC.

This clonotype was counted ten times or more. The genes are TRBV6-1 and TRBJ2-7; no clear D gene. The CDR3 extends over 12 amino acids. V dropped 3 bases and J dropped 8 bases, with 11 bases sitting between them. Germline V CDR1 and CDR2: MNHNS, SASEGT. CDR3 amino acids: CASSERLEKQYF. CDR3 coding DNA: TGTGCCAGCAGTGAGAGATTGGAGAAGCAGTACTTC.

This clonotype occurred many times. The gene calls are TRBV10-3 and TRBJ1-4; D unclear. CDR3 length equals 12 residues. V was pared by 10 bases and J by 6 bases, with 12 bases between. The germline V gene has CDR1 ENHRY and CDR2 SYGVKD. In DNA form, the CDR3 reads TGTGCCACTTCAGGCGGCGATGAAAAACTGTTTTTT. Encoded protein: CATSGGDEKLFF.